Sequencing of this T cell receptor (beta chain) was carried out in a study of blood T cells in healthy people across ages. V gave up 5 bases and J gave up 4 bases; unmatched junction bases: 5. Germline V CDR1 and CDR2: DFQATT, SNEGSKA (reference sequence). This CDR3 contains 12 residues. Next came a second PCR, run for about 7 to 12 cycles, which used a sample-barcoded 5' primer along with a J-beta primer mix. In TCRdb, the 5' RACE reads were re-called with MiXCR into one record per CDR3 protein. The table includes some 850,000 distinct CDR3 sequences, approximately 24% detected once. As to this clonotype: The target antigen is unknown.

Overall study findings and caveats: Diversity was estimated from one million T cells, and these estimates were considered underestimates. Nothing was known about donor CMV status, and this possibly confounded expanded clonotype changes.

The same data also went into a second study, on T cells of mothers and their children. That study adds: Every mother supplied over 8 million TCR beta CDR3 reads and every child around 3 million.

This chain joins TRBV20-1 and TRBJ2-7, with 7 bases that match TRBD1. Sequences were obtained from blood. This TCR was sampled from a boy aged 5-17 years in good health. Here the CDR3 DNA reads TGCAGTGCTGAGACAGGGATATACGAGCAGTACTTC. Translated: CSAETGIYEQYF.